This TCR beta chain originates from a study of blood T cell repertoires in COVID-19. The study recruited people aged 18 to 89 years across approximately 23 US areas. Cohorts were based on clinical histories the participants reported. Original handling: Amplification from reference gene primers served as the basis for estimated nucleated cell counts. TCRdb's copy holds only in-frame clones and misses some; the assay was immunoSEQ multiplex PCR. V and J calls and clone size follow that table, whereas D and trimming were derived from the DNA. The sample holds 130,000 to 150,000 clones, roughly 84% seen once. The CDR3 is 18 residues long. Germline V CDR1 and CDR2: KGHDR, SFDVKD. Trimming stripped 2 bases from V and 2 bases from J, with 17 bases between.

The source is a man aged 40-50 years with acute COVID-19. Sequencing was carried out using PBMCs or T cells enriched from blood (not recorded which). The chain uses TRBV24-1 and TRBJ2-2; possibly TRBD2 for D (5 bases). The CDR3, as DNA: TGTGCCACCAGTGATTGGACTGGAAGCCGAAAAAACACCGGGGAGCTGTTTTTT. Amino acid sequence: CATSDWTGSRKNTGELFF.